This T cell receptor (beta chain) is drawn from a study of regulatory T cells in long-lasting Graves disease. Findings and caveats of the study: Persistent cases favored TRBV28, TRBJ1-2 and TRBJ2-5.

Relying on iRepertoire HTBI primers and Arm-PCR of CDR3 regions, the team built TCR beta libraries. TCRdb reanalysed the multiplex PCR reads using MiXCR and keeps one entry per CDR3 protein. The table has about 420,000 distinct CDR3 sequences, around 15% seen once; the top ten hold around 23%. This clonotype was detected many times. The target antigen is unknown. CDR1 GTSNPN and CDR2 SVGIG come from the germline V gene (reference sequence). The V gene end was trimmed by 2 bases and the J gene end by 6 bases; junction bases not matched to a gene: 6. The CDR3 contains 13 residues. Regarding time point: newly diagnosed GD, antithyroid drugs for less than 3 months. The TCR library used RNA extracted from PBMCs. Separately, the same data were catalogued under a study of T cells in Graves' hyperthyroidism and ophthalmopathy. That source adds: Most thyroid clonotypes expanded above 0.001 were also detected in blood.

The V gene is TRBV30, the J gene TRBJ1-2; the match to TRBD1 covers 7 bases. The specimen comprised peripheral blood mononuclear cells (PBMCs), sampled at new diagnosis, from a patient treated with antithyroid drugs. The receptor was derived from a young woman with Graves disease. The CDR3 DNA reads TGTGCCTGGAGTAACTCAGGGACAGATGGCTACACCTTC. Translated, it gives CAWSNSGTDGYTF.